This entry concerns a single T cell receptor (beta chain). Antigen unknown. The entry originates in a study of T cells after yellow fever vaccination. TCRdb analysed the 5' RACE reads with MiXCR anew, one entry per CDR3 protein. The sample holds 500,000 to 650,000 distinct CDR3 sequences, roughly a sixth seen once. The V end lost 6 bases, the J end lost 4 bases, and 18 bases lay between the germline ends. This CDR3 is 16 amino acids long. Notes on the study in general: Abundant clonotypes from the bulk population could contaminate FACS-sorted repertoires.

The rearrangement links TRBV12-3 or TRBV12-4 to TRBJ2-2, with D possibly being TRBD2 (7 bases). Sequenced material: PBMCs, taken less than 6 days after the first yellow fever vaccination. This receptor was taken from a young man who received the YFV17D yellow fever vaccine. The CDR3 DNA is TGTGCCAGCAGCCGACGGGGGGCGCGAGGCACCGGGGAGCTGTTTTTT. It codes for CASSRRGARGTGELFF.